These T cell receptor beta chains were read from a single sample in a study of blood T cell repertoires in COVID-19. Here immunoSEQ multiplex PCR was the method, and the copy in TCRdb shows in-frame clones only, minus some. The sample shows about 73,000 clones, 82% of them seen only once. The sequenced sample consisted of peripheral blood. The receptors come from a woman aged 60-75 years with acute or convalescent COVID-19. CDR3s include the opening cysteine and the closing phenylalanine or tryptophan. A D gene is named only where the DNA matches it firmly. Clone sizes are given selectively: once, few, many, or a class where the clone is expanded.

D | J | size | V | DNA | CDR3
- | TRBJ1-1 | once | TRBV4-2 | TGTGCCAGCAGCCCTACCCTCAGGTTCAACACTGAAGCTTTCTTT | CASSPTLRFNTEAFF
- | TRBJ2-1 | once | TRBV6-1 | TGTGCCAGCAGTGAAGCTATCCAGGCCCCGGGGAATGAGCAGTTCTTC | CASSEAIQAPGNEQFF
- | TRBJ1-5 | - | TRBV28 | TGTGCCAGCAGTGAACACACAGCCGCCCCCCAGCCCCAGCATTTT | CASSEHTAAPQPQHF
TRBD2 | TRBJ2-1 | - | TRBV10-2 | TGCGCCAGCAGACTAGCGGGGGTTGATACTTACAATGAGCAGTTCTTC | CASRLAGVDTYNEQFF
TRBD1 | TRBJ1-4 | - | TRBV6-5 | TGTGCCAGCAGAGACAGGGGGGGGGAAAAACTGTTTTTT | CASRDRGGEKLFF
- | TRBJ1-6 | - | TRBV3-1/TRBV3-2 | TGTGCCAGCAGTCTGAGCTCCTATAATTCACCCCTCCACTTT | CASSLSSYNSPLHF
- | TRBJ2-2 | once | TRBV28 | TGTGCCACCGTCGGGGACATAAGGCCCGGGGAGCTGTTTTTT | CATVGDIRPGELFF
- | TRBJ2-1 | - | TRBV6-2/TRBV6-3 | TGTGCCAGCAGTCCCCAGGGTAGGTGGTTCGATGAGCAGTTCTTC | CASSPQGRWFDEQFF
- | TRBJ2-2 | - | TRBV2 | TGTGCCAGCAGTATACAAAACGGGGAGCTGTTTTTT | CASSIQNGELFF
TRBD1 | TRBJ1-2 | - | TRBV28 | TGTGCCAGCAGTCTGGGACAGGGGGCGCATTCGGGGGGCTACACCTTC | CASSLGQGAHSGGYTF
- | TRBJ1-3 | - | TRBV12-3/TRBV12-4 | TGTGCCAGCAGTTTACCGGGAAACACCATATATTTT | CASSLPGNTIYF
- | TRBJ1-3 | - | TRBV5-5 | TGTGCCAGCAGCTTGGAGCTGAGCTCTGGAAACACCATATATTTT | CASSLELSSGNTIYF
TRBD2 | TRBJ2-1 | - | TRBV9 | TGTGCCAGCAGCGTAGATTCCAGCGGGAGAGGCACGAGTGAGCAGTTCTTC | CASSVDSSGRGTSEQFF
- | TRBJ2-1 | - | TRBV10-3 | TGTGCCATCAGTGACGTACAGGCTGCTAGCAATGAGCAGTTCTTC | CAISDVQAASNEQFF
TRBD2 | TRBJ2-2 | - | TRBV9 | TGTGCCAGCAGCGGTTCGGGGACTAGTATAAACACCGGGGAGCTGTTTTTT | CASSGSGTSINTGELFF
TRBD1 | TRBJ2-7 | - | TRBV27 | TGTGCCAGCACCACCGAGACAGGGCTCCCTCACTACGAGCAGTACTTC | CASTTETGLPHYEQYF
TRBD2 | TRBJ2-7 | - | TRBV5-5 | TGTGCCAGCAGCGGAGGGCTAGCGGGCGACGAGCAGTACTTC | CASSGGLAGDEQYF
TRBD2 | TRBJ2-3 | - | TRBV27 | TGTGCCAGCAGTTTACGGGGTCTAGCGGGGGGGCTGGTAGATACGCAGTATTTT | CASSLRGLAGGLVDTQYF
- | TRBJ2-1 | - | TRBV5-8 | TGTGCCAGCACGCGAGCACAACTAGCCCACAATGAGCAGTTCTTC | CASTRAQLAHNEQFF
TRBD1 | TRBJ1-4 | - | TRBV4-1 | TGCGCCAGCAGCCGGGACAGTCAAGTCCCTGCAACTAATGAAAAACTGTTTTTT | CASSRDSQVPATNEKLFF
TRBD2 | TRBJ2-5 | once | TRBV7-7 | TGTGCCAGCAGCTTGGGACTAGCGGGAGCGGCGCGGGAGACCCAGTACTTC | CASSLGLAGAARETQYF
TRBD1 | TRBJ1-6 | - | TRBV5-6 | TGTGCCACCAACAGGAGGGGACAGGGTAATTCACCCCTCCACTTT | CATNRRGQGNSPLHF
TRBD1 | TRBJ1-2 | - | TRBV7-8 | TGTGCCAGCAGCTCCGAGACAGGGCGGGGTGGCTACACCTTC | CASSSETGRGGYTF
TRBD2 | TRBJ2-1 | - | TRBV19 | TGTGCCAGTCAGACTAGCAGTACCTACAATGAGCAGTTCTTC | CASQTSSTYNEQFF
- | TRBJ1-3 | few | TRBV18 | TGTGCCAGCTCACCTTGGACTACTGGAAACACCATATATTTT | CASSPWTTGNTIYF
- | TRBJ2-1 | - | TRBV2 | TGTGCCAGCACTAGGAGGAACACAAATCAGAATGAGCAGTTCTTC | CASTRRNTNQNEQFF
TRBD2 | TRBJ2-7 | - | TRBV6-2/TRBV6-3 | TGTGCCAGCAGTTACAGTCCAGCGGGAGGGCCGGGCTACGAGCAGTACTTC | CASSYSPAGGPGYEQYF
TRBD2 | TRBJ2-3 | - | TRBV19 | TGTGCCAGTAGTATGACTGGCGGGGGTTTCACAGATACGCAGTATTTT | CASSMTGGGFTDTQYF
TRBD1 | TRBJ1-2 | - | TRBV28 | TGTGCCAGCAGTTTACCCCAGGGGGGTGGCTACACCTTC | CASSLPQGGGYTF
- | TRBJ1-2 | - | TRBV19 | TGTGCCACGGCTAGCCCGCCGCCGGTTAACTATGGCTACACCTTC | CATASPPPVNYGYTF
TRBD1 | TRBJ1-2 | once | TRBV6-6 | TGTGCCAGCAGTACCCCGGGACAGGTCCTGAACTATGGCTACACCTTC | CASSTPGQVLNYGYTF
- | TRBJ1-4 | - | TRBV7-9 | TGTGCCAGCAGCTTCTATAGACAGACAGGAGAAAAACTGTTTTTT | CASSFYRQTGEKLFF
- | TRBJ1-5 | - | TRBV28 | TGTGCCAGCAGTTCCGGACACCCCGGCAATCAGCCCCAGCATTTT | CASSSGHPGNQPQHF
TRBD2 | TRBJ2-1 | once | TRBV13 | TGTGCCAGCACCCTAGCGGGGGGGTACAATGAGCAGTTCTTC | CASTLAGGYNEQFF
TRBD1 | TRBJ1-1 | - | TRBV27 | TGTGCCAGCAGCTGGACAGGGGGCTTTATGAACACTGAAGCTTTCTTT | CASSWTGGFMNTEAFF
- | TRBJ1-2 | - | TRBV15 | TGTGCCACCAGCAGAGTGGGGCAGACTCATAACTATGGCTACACCTTC | CATSRVGQTHNYGYTF
TRBD1 | TRBJ1-2 | - | TRBV30 | TGTGCCTGGAGTGGACAGGGGATATACTATGGCTACACCTTC | CAWSGQGIYYGYTF
TRBD1 | TRBJ1-2 | - | TRBV28 | TGTGCCAGCCGGGGGGGGGACAGGGATGGAGGTGGCTACACCTTC | CASRGGDRDGGGYTF
- | TRBJ2-4 | - | TRBV4-1 | TGCGCCAGCAGCCAAGTCGGTGCACTAGCCAAAAACATTCAGTACTTC | CASSQVGALAKNIQYF
- | TRBJ1-1 | once | TRBV19 | TGTGCCAGTAGTACAGGCCCGAACACTGAAGCTTTCTTT | CASSTGPNTEAFF
TRBD2 | TRBJ2-3 | - | TRBV7-3 | TGTGCCAGCAGCTTAAAACTAGCGGGAGATAGAGATACGCAGTATTTT | CASSLKLAGDRDTQYF
- | TRBJ1-1 | few | TRBV6-5 | TGTGCCAGCAGACCAGGGGTTAACACTGAAGCTTTCTTT | CASRPGVNTEAFF
TRBD1 | TRBJ1-1 | - | TRBV5-1 | TGCGCCAGCAGCCTCGGGACAGGGGCCGTCTGGAACACTGAAGCTTTCTTT | CASSLGTGAVWNTEAFF
- | TRBJ2-1 | few | TRBV7-2 | TGTGCCAGCAGCTTAGCGCTCGAGGATGGAATCTACAATGAGCAGTTCTTC | CASSLALEDGIYNEQFF
TRBD2 | TRBJ2-1 | - | TRBV11-2 | TGTGCCAGCAGCCGGAGCGGGAGCTCCTACAATGAGCAGTTCTTC | CASSRSGSSYNEQFF
- | TRBJ2-7 | once | TRBV3-1/TRBV3-2 | TGTGCCAGCAGCCAAGCAGTCAACTACGAGCAGTACTTC | CASSQAVNYEQYF
TRBD2 | TRBJ2-1 | few | TRBV6-5 | TGTGCCAGCAGTTACTCGACCAGCGGGGGGCAGGGTGAGCAGTTCTTC | CASSYSTSGGQGEQFF
- | TRBJ2-1 | once | TRBV6-5 | TGTGCCAGCAGTTACCGGGAGTCCTACAATGAGCAGTTCTTC | CASSYRESYNEQFF
- | TRBJ1-1 | - | TRBV5-1 | TGCGCCAGCAGCTTAACAGGGTGGGACACTGAAGCTTTCTTT | CASSLTGWDTEAFF
- | TRBJ2-7 | - | TRBV7-9 | TGTGCCAGCAGCTTTTCAGGTAAAACCTTCGCCGAGCAGTACTTC | CASSFSGKTFAEQYF
- | TRBJ1-2 | - | TRBV28 | TGTGCCAGCAGTTTCAGGGTGGTGGAGGGCTACACCTTC | CASSFRVVEGYTF
TRBD2 | TRBJ2-3 | - | TRBV5-4 | TGTGCCACCCGACTAGCCTTGGCCCTGCTAGATACGCAGTATTTT | CATRLALALLDTQYF
TRBD2 | TRBJ2-3 | - | TRBV27 | TGTGCCAGCAGTTTTAGCGGGGGGGCGCCAGATACGCAGTATTTT | CASSFSGGAPDTQYF